Given below is one T cell receptor (beta chain) in context. Method: immunoSEQ multiplex PCR; TCRdb's copy keeps in-frame clones and lacks some. This sample has about 15,000 clones, with about 94% found just once. Indicated time point: week 3, after first cycle of checkpoint inhibitor. Samples come from before therapy and from week 3 after the first blockade cycle. The data are from a study of blood T cell dynamics during melanoma immunotherapy. Germline V gene lookup returns CDR1 LGHNA and CDR2 YNFKEQ. The CDR3 is made up of 15 amino acids. V trimming: 4 bases; J trimming: 4 bases; junction bases outside the gene matches: 7.

The origin of this receptor is a human donor with melanoma. Sequencing was performed on blood, taken from a patient treated with checkpoint blockade. The J gene is TRBJ2-1, the V gene TRBV4-2; 7 nucleotides match TRBD1. The CDR3 nucleotides are TGTGCCAGCAGCCGCCGGACAGGCGGGTACAATGAGCAGTTCTTC. Its protein product is CASSRRTGGYNEQFF.